This T cell receptor beta chain was captured in a study of neurological immune-mediated disorders. The method for making cDNA was 5'RACE, and it used 10-nucleotide random UMIs. One entry per CDR3 protein, called by TCRdb with MiXCR from the 5' RACE reads. Altogether 77,000 or so distinct CDR3 sequences are present, under 10% being singletons, with the ten largest covering 1.5% to 2%. CDR1 is MNHEY and CDR2 is SVGAGI in the germline V gene. After removal of 5 bases from V and 7 bases from J, the junction contained 10 bases not matched to a gene. There are 14 residues in the CDR3. This clonotype has a count of ten or more.

The genes are TRBV6-5 and TRBJ2-5, with 7 bases lining up with TRBD2. The sample was PBMCs. The clonotype comes from a man in his forties or fifties in good health. The CDR3 sequence: CASSPGTIGGTQYF. The CDR3 bases are TGTGCCAGCAGTCCCGGGACTATAGGCGGGACCCAGTACTTC.